This TCR beta chain comes out of a study of cytomegalovirus exposure and HLA in healthy donors. General study findings and limits: Several of the most significant clusters appeared linked to common viral pathogens, based on a later analysis. Presence/absence analyses assumed roughly uniform sequencing depth across donors, which may not hold. In a later analysis, compared with equally common non-associated chains, HLA-associated beta chains were more expanded.

The CDR3 has 13 residues. Trimming took off 5 bases at V and 1 base at J, with 9 bases between the two ends. The germline V gene encodes CDR1 SEHNR and CDR2 FQNEAQ (reference sequence). Samples came from healthy bone marrow donors. This PCR relied on a set of 60 Vbeta primers and 13 Jbeta primers. Here immunoSEQ multiplex PCR was the method, and the copy in TCRdb shows in-frame clones only, minus some. The sample records 87,000 or so clones, roughly three quarters being singletons. As to this clone: Antigen: not known.

The chain recombines TRBV7-9 with TRBJ2-7; unclear D gene. Material for sequencing was PBMCs. This clonotype was sampled from a woman aged 35 to 49 in good health and CMV-seronegative. For the CDR3, the DNA is TGTGCCAGCAGCCCCATTGAGTCCTACGAGCAGTACTTC. This codes for CASSPIESYEQYF.